This section outlines one TCR beta chain sequence together with its context. It has no known antigen specificity. Base qualities were left out, and no much larger clone turns up one base away. CDR1 and CDR2 are drawn from the germline V gene: MNHEY, SVGAGI. V drops 6 bases and J drops 4 bases, leaving 12 bases in between. The CDR3 runs 13 amino acids, cysteine and phenylalanine included. The only DNA kept is the CDR3, 39 bases in frame from the first base. The sample comes from a study of shared clonotypes between healthy human individuals (dated by TCRdb to the early 2020s). With regard to the full study: A couple of women and a few men aged 18 to 49 years were included in the cohort. To estimate repertoire size and how much clonotypes are shared between individuals, the study performed deep sequencing of blood TCR repertoires from a few healthy adults. To increase sequencing depth and limit assay-specific biases, different laboratories used diverse techniques to prepare libraries and sequence TCR repertoires. For each donor, CD4 naive and CD4 memory were each given three plates, CD8 naive was given two plates, and CD8 memory was given one plate. Between about 0.8 and 9 billion PBMCs per donor were obtained by leukapheresis.

What the research found in general, with its limitations: The small number of donors limited the genetic and exposure-history diversity represented. Pairwise subsampling led to the expectation that sequencing depth would affect the degree of clonotype sharing among donors. Incomplete sequencing was indicated by rarefaction of sorted-subset datasets, despite the large sequencing depth. Estimated clonotype richness was generally larger for naive than for memory subsets. Only blood was sampled, and tissue TCR repertoires likely differ from those in blood. Approximately 5% of naive CD4, 3.5% of naive CD8, about 2.5% of memory CD4, and approximately 0.39% of memory CD8 clonotypes were shared across four donors. Clonotypes shared by all four sorted-subset donors showed higher generation probabilities than non-shared clonotypes.

Using the deep immunoSEQ assay, TCR CDR3 regions were amplified from genomic DNA by multiplex PCR. Extracted genomic DNA from each cell subset was spread evenly across all wells of several immunoSEQ 96-well plates, with each plate serving as a replicate. Each replicate PCR for sorted subsets received around 0.2 ug genomic DNA, equal to 30,000 or so T cell genomes. Purified libraries were measured with a Qubit 3.0 fluorometer, size-checked on a Bioanalyzer 2100, and measured again with the KAPA Library Quantification kit. Every immunoSEQ 96-well plate was sequenced on a separate single-read 150-cycle Illumina NextSeq 550 flow cell. In the paper's pipeline: Because the immunoSEQ output included only junctional sequences and no quality scores, the filtering could not be the same as the filtering used for full-length reads. Sequences were annotated with PyIR, a Python wrapper for IgBLAST v1.9, using IMGT germline references to assign V/J genes and CDR3. Reads with weak V/J assignments (E-value above 1e-6), missing CDR3, stop codons, out-of-frame junctions, or ambiguous translated residues were removed. V3J clonotypes were defined as sequences sharing an identical inferred V gene, J gene, and CDR3 amino acid sequence. To compute the percentage overlap between repertoires, the number of shared unique clonotypes was divided by the size of the smaller repertoire. Three approaches were used to assess repertoire richness: RTK rarefaction, the Chao1 estimator, and Recon v2.1 estimates of unobserved clonotypes. Generation probabilities for all TCRbeta clonotypes obtained by the gDNA method from a handful of donors were computed using OLGA. Sourced from immuneACCESS, this table was stored by TCRdb with only in-frame sequences that have V and J called. A share of the clones is absent; for the studies checked, an unresolved V gene accounts for under half, and the remainder has no known explanation. Clone size and V and J calls were adopted from that table, with D and trimming inferred from the DNA. Counted in this sample were 2 million to 3 million clones; 80% to 95% of them appeared once. Approximately 0.35% of the sample rests with the top ten.

Donors were healthy HIV-negative adults with no recently reported acute infections or vaccinations. Every donor was a Caucasian adult living in Nashville, Tennessee, USA. CD4+ T cells were enriched by magnetic negative selection, after which naive cells were positively selected on CD45RA and the negative fraction was taken as the memory subset. Blood was collected by leukapheresis, and PBMCs were isolated by Ficoll-Histopaque density gradient centrifugation and then cryopreserved in liquid nitrogen vapor phase. Analytical flow cytometry was used to check the purity and quantity of every magnetically sorted T cell population. Genomic DNA was isolated from every sorted fraction and measured by UV absorbance on a Nanodrop 2000c.

Sequencing was performed on naive CD4+ T cells from PBMCs. The sample's cell subset or site label, decoded: CD45RA+ positively selected. This chain is built from TRBV6-5 and TRBJ2-5; the D gene lacks a confident call. The source is a man aged 18-30 years in good health. Some clones in this sample may be carry-over from other donors' samples. The sequence in DNA is TGTGCCAGCAGCAACCAAGAAAGAGAGACCCAGTACTTC. The encoded protein is CASSNQERETQYF.